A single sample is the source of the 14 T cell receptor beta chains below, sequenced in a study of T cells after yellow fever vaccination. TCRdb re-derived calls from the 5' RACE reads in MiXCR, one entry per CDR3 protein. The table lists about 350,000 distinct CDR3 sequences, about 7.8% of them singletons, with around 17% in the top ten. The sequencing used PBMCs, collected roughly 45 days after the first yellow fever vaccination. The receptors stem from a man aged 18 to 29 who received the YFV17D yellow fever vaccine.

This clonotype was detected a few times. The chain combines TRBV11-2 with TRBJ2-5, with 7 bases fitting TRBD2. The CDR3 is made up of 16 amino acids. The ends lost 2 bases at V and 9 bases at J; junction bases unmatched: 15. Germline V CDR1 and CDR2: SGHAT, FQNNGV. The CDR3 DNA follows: TGTGCCAGCAGCTTAAGCTTTTTGAGCGAGGGGAGGGCCCAGTACTTC. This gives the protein CASSLSFLSEGRAQYF.

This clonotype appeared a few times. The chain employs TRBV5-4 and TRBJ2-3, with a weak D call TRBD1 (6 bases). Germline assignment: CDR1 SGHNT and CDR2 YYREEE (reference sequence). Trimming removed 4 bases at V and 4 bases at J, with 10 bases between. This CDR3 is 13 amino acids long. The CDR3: CASSQGIPDTQYF. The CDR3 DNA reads TGTGCCAGCAGCCAGGGGATCCCAGATACGCAGTATTTT.

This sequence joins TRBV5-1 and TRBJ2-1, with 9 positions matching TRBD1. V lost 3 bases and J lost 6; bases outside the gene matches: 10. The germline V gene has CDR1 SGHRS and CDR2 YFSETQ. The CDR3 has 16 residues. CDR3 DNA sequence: TGCGCCAGCAGCTCGCCCGGGACAGGGTTGGGCAATGAGCAGTTCTTC. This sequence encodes CASSSPGTGLGNEQFF.

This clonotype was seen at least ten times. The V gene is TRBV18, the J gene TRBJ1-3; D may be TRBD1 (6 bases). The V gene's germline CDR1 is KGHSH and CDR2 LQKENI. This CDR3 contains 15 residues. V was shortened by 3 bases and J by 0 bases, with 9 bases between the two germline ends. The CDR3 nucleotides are TGTGCCAGCTCACCTGAACAGGGCTCTGGAAACACCATATATTTT. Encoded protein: CASSPEQGSGNTIYF.

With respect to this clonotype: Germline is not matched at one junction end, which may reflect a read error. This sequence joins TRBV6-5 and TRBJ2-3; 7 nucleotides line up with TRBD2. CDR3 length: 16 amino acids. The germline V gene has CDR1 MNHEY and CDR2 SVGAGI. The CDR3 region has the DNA TGTACCAGCAGTTACTCGCCCACTAGCGGCACAGATACGCAGTATTTT. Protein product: CTSSYSPTSGTDTQYF.

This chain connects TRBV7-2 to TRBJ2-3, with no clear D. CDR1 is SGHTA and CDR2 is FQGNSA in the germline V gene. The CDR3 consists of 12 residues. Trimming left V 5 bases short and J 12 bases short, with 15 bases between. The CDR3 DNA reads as TGTGCCAGCAGCCGCAACCCGGACCTTCAGTATTTT. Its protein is CASSRNPDLQYF.

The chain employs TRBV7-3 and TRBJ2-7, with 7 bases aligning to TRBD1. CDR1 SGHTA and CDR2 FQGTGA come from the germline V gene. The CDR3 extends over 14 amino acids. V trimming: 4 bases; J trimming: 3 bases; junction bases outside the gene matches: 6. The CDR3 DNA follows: TGTGCCAGCAGCTGGACAGGCCGAGACTACGAGCAGTACGTC. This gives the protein CASSWTGRDYEQYV.

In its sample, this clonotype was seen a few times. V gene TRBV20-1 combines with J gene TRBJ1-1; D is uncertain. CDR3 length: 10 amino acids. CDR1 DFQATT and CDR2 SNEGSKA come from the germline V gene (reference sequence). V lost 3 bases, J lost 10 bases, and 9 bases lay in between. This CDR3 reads CSASYVGAFF. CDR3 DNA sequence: TGCAGTGCTAGTTACGTTGGAGCTTTCTTT.

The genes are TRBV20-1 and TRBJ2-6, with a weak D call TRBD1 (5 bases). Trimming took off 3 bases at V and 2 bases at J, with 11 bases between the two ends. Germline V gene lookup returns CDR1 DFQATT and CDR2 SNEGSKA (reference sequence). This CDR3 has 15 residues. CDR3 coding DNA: TGCAGTGCTAGGAAGGGGCCGGCTGGGGCCAACGTCCTGACTTTC. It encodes CSARKGPAGANVLTF.

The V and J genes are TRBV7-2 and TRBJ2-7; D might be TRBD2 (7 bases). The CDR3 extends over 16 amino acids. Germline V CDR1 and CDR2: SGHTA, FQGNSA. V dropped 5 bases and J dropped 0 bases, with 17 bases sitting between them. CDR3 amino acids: CASSARGGASSYEQYF. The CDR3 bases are TGTGCCAGCAGCGCCCGAGGGGGGGCAAGCTCCTACGAGCAGTACTTC.

CDR3 nucleotide sequence: TGTGCCAGCACCCCAGGCTTCTATGGCTACACCTTC. It is translated as CASTPGFYGYTF. This chain uses TRBV12-3 or TRBV12-4 with TRBJ1-2; D not resolved. V was clipped by 7 bases and J by 4 bases, with 10 bases between them. The CDR3 is made up of 12 amino acids.

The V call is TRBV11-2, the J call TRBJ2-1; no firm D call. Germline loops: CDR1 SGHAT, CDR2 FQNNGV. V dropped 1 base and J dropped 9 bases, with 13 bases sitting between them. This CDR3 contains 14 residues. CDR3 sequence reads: CASSLAGRNSEQFF. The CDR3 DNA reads TGTGCCAGCAGCTTAGCTGGGCGTAATAGTGAGCAGTTCTTC.

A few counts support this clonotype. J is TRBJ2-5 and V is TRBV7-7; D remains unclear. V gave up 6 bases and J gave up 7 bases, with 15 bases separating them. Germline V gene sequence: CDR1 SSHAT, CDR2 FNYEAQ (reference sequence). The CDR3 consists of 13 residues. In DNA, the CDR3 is TGTGCCAGCAGTTTGGACCTCTCCGGGACCCAGTACTTC. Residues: CASSLDLSGTQYF.

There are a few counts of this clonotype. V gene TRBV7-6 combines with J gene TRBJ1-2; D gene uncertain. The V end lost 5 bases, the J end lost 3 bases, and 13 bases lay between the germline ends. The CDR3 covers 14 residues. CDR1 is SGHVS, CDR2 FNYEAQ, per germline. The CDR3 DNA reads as TGTGCCAGCAGCCCGGCAGTGTTCGACTATGGCTACACCTTC. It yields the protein CASSPAVFDYGYTF.